One and the same sample provided the 28 T cell receptor beta chains below, sequenced in a study of blood T cell repertoires in COVID-19. The table came from immunoSEQ multiplex PCR; TCRdb's copy has only in-frame clones and leaves some out. The profile covers roughly 43,000 clones, with 85% appearing a single time and approximately 13% taken by the ten largest. The sample taken for sequencing was peripheral blood. These receptors were collected from a woman in her 70s in a cohort sampled during active COVID-19.

The genes are TRBV30 and TRBJ1-5; possible D gene TRBD1, 5 bases. Germline CDR1 reads GTSNPN; CDR2 reads SVGIG (reference sequence). The CDR3 runs 14 residues. V was clipped by 0 bases and J by 6 bases, with 12 bases between them. The CDR3: CAWSVQTEGQPQHF. In nucleotides, the CDR3 is TGTGCCTGGAGTGTACAGACAGAAGGTCAGCCCCAGCATTTT.

This chain connects TRBV5-5 to TRBJ1-6; 8 bases line up with TRBD1. This CDR3 contains 16 residues. The V segment lost 1 base and the J segment 7 bases; nucleotides outside the gene matches: 7. Germline-derived CDR1 and CDR2 are SGHKS and YYEKEE (reference sequence). The CDR3 region is CASSLRDRLSNSPLHF. The CDR3 DNA reads as TGTGCCAGCAGCTTGAGGGACAGGCTCTCGAATTCACCCCTCCACTTT.

The chain uses TRBV3-1 (or the pseudogene TRBV3-2) and TRBJ2-3; D ambiguous. The germline V and J ends were trimmed by 0 bases and 3 bases, with 4 bases remaining between them. The CDR3 is made up of 13 amino acids. Germline CDR1 LGHDT, CDR2 YNNKEL (reference sequence). The CDR3 coding sequence is TGTGCCAGCAGCCAAGATGAGACAGATACGCAGTATTTT. Its protein is CASSQDETDTQYF.

The chain uses TRBV10-3 and TRBJ2-1, with TRBD2 matching over 11 bases. CDR1 is ENHRY and CDR2 is SYGVKD in the germline V gene. There are 15 residues in the CDR3. V dropped 4 bases and J dropped 4; count of bases not matched to a gene: 3. Written as DNA, the CDR3 is TGTGCCATCAGTGGGACTAGCGGGTTATACAATGAGCAGTTCTTC. It specifies CAISGTSGLYNEQFF.

This rearrangement joins TRBV3-1 (or the pseudogene TRBV3-2) to TRBJ2-1; 12 bases align to TRBD2. Germline CDR1 reads LGHDT; CDR2 reads YNNKEL (reference sequence). This CDR3 is 18 amino acids long. The junction had 4 bases not matched to a gene; V was cut back by 1 base and J by 0 bases. The DNA for the CDR3 is TGTGCCAGCAGCCAAGTACTAGCGGGAGGCCTCTCCTACAATGAGCAGTTCTTC. Its protein is CASSQVLAGGLSYNEQFF.

The chain has TRBV11-1 and TRBJ2-1; D is ambiguous. Germline V lookup: CDR1 SGHAT, CDR2 FQDESV (reference sequence). V was shortened by 7 bases and J by 3 bases, with 16 bases between the two germline ends. The CDR3 is 15 amino acids. The CDR3 is CASISTGSDYNEQFF. The CDR3 nucleotides read TGTGCCAGCATCTCCACCGGGTCAGACTACAATGAGCAGTTCTTC.

V is TRBV28 and J is TRBJ1-6; maybe TRBD1 (5 bases). The CDR3 extends over 15 amino acids. Trimming shortened V by 2 bases and J by 9 bases, and 14 bases separated the two germline ends. Germline CDR1 reads MDHEN; CDR2 reads SYDVKM. The CDR3 here is CASSLNAGPGSPLHF. The CDR3 coding sequence is TGTGCCAGCAGTTTAAATGCAGGGCCGGGTTCACCCCTCCACTTT.

The chain links TRBV21-1 to TRBJ1-2; the table's D call, TRBD1, was not checked against the DNA. TRBV21-1 is marked as a pseudogene. This CDR3 has 22 residues. CDR3 sequence (DNA): TGTGCCAGCAGCAACCCGATAGATACCGGGACAGGGATTCACTCACACCTGTATGGCTACACCTTC. Translating it yields CASSNPIDTGTGIHSHLYGYTF.

The chain uses TRBV30 and TRBJ1-3; no clear D gene. V gave up 0 bases and J gave up 0 bases, with 9 bases separating them. CDR1 and CDR2 (germline): GTSNPN, SVGIG (reference sequence). The CDR3 totals 15 residues. The DNA of the CDR3 is TGTGCCTGGAGTGTATCGACAAGCTCTGGAAACACCATATATTTT. It is translated as CAWSVSTSSGNTIYF.

The chain couples TRBV30 to TRBJ2-7, with 7 bases fitting TRBD1. This CDR3 has 12 amino acids. V trimming: 3 bases; J trimming: 6 bases; junction bases outside the gene matches: 5. CDR1 is GTSNPN, CDR2 SVGIG, per germline (reference sequence). The CDR3 sequence: CAWSSTGFEQYF. The CDR3 nucleotides are TGTGCCTGGAGCTCGACAGGGTTCGAGCAGTACTTC.

The chain links TRBV18 to TRBJ1-5; 9 nucleotides line up with TRBD1. V lost 3 bases to trimming and J lost 6 bases; unmatched junction nucleotides: 9. This CDR3 region has 16 residues. Germline CDR1 and CDR2: KGHSH and LQKENI. The CDR3 DNA sequence: TGTGCCAGCTCACCGGGACAGGGAGGCCAGGGTCAGCCCCAGCATTTT. Residues: CASSPGQGGQGQPQHF.

This clone occurred once. The chain has TRBV6-2 or TRBV6-3 and TRBJ2-5; D not certain. Per the germline V gene, CDR1 is MNHEY and CDR2 is SVGEGT. The length of the CDR3 is 15 residues. V lost 6 bases and J 1 base, leaving 15 bases between the germline ends. The CDR3 spells CASSLEVGFQETQYF. DNA for the CDR3: TGTGCCAGCAGCCTCGAGGTGGGTTTCCAAGAGACCCAGTACTTC.

The chain uses TRBV3-1 (or the pseudogene TRBV3-2) and TRBJ2-1; the D is unclear. CDR3 size: 13 residues. The germline V and J ends were trimmed by 4 bases and 12 bases, with 16 bases remaining between them. Germline CDR1 LGHDT, CDR2 YNNKEL (reference sequence). CDR3 protein: CASSPHFLGWQFF. The CDR3 region has the DNA TGTGCCAGCAGCCCACACTTCCTCGGGTGGCAGTTCTTC.

The rearrangement uses TRBV19 and TRBJ2-3; 9 nucleotides match TRBD2. The CDR3 loop spans 15 amino acids. Looked up from germline, CDR1 is LNHDA and CDR2 is SQIVND (reference sequence). The trim removed 3 bases at V and 7 bases at J, leaving 8 bases unmatched. CDR3 sequence (DNA): TGTGCCAGTAGTATCGTCCCGGGACTAGCTAATACGCAGTATTTT. Translation gives CASSIVPGLANTQYF. Complete variable domain (other parts from reference TRBV19 and TRBJ2-3): DGGITQSPKYLFRKEGQNVTLSCEQNLNHDAMYWYRQDPGQGLRLIYYSQIVNDFQKGDIAEGYSVSREKKESFPLTVTSAQKNPTAFYLCASSIVPGLANTQYFGPGTRLTVL.

This chain uses TRBV5-1 with TRBJ2-3, with 11 bases aligning to TRBD2. The germline gives CDR1 SGHRS, CDR2 YFSETQ. After removal of 5 bases from V and 2 bases from J, the junction contained 7 bases not matched to a gene. This CDR3 region has 16 residues. The CDR3 DNA follows: TGCGCCAGCAGACCCGGGACTAGCGGACCCACAGATACGCAGTATTTT. Translated: CASRPGTSGPTDTQYF.

This chain links TRBV5-1 with TRBJ1-1; 7 nucleotides line up with TRBD1. From germline, CDR1 is SGHRS and CDR2 YFSETQ. V was clipped by 4 bases and J by 4 bases; unmatched bases: 7. This CDR3 has 14 amino acids. The CDR3 loop is CASSHDGQVTEAFF. DNA of the CDR3: TGCGCCAGCAGCCACGATGGACAGGTCACTGAAGCTTTCTTT.

V usage is TRBV28 and J usage is TRBJ2-1, with D unresolved. V was trimmed by 2 bases and J by 7 bases, leaving 18 bases between them. The germline gives CDR1 MDHEN, CDR2 SYDVKM. The CDR3 totals 16 residues. CDR3 loop: CASSLRGPGSINEQFF. CDR3 in DNA: TGTGCCAGCAGTTTAAGAGGCCCTGGAAGCATAAATGAGCAGTTCTTC.

V gene TRBV19 combines with J gene TRBJ1-2; TRBD1 aligns across 7 bases. Trimming cost V 10 bases and J 3 bases; bases outside gene matches: 5. This CDR3 is built from 12 residues. Germline V gives CDR1 LNHDA, CDR2 SQIVND (reference sequence). The CDR3 region has the DNA TGTGCCAAGAGACAGGGCCACTATGGCTACACCTTC. Translation gives CAKRQGHYGYTF.

The CDR3 nucleotides are TGTGCCAGCAGCCAAGGAGTACTAAGCACAGATACGCAGTATTTT. As protein: CASSQGVLSTDTQYF. J is TRBJ2-3 and V is TRBV3-1 (or the pseudogene TRBV3-2); the D is unclear. The CDR3 contains 15 residues. Germline CDR1 is LGHDT and CDR2 is YNNKEL (reference sequence). The V end lost 1 base, the J end lost 0 bases, and 8 bases lay between the germline ends.

The chain couples TRBV5-4 to TRBJ1-1; no firm D call. The CDR3 is 13 residues long. Trimming cost V 9 bases and J 0 bases, with 12 bases left between them. CDR1 and CDR2 (germline): SGHNT, YYREEE (reference sequence). CDR3 nucleotide sequence: TGTGCCACTAGGCCCGGGGTGAACACTGAAGCTTTCTTT. Protein: CATRPGVNTEAFF.

The chain links TRBV28 to TRBJ1-5; 7 bases fit TRBD1. J lost 3 bases, V lost 1 base, and 12 bases had no gene match. Looked up from germline, CDR1 is MDHEN and CDR2 is SYDVKM. There are 18 residues in the CDR3. CDR3 loop: CASSLLEGGRGLNQPQHF. The CDR3 DNA reads TGTGCCAGCAGTTTATTGGAAGGGGGCAGGGGCCTCAATCAGCCCCAGCATTTT.

The chain carries TRBV9 and TRBJ2-5; a weak D match, TRBD2 (6 bases). Germline V gives CDR1 SGDLS, CDR2 YYNGEE. Trimming shortened V by 3 bases and J by 4 bases, and 16 bases separated the two germline ends. This CDR3 is 15 amino acids long. CDR3 region: CASSAGLTMGETQYF. The CDR3 DNA sequence: TGTGCCAGCAGCGCGGGACTCACGATGGGAGAGACCCAGTACTTC.

V is TRBV7-8 and J is TRBJ1-2, with 9 positions matching TRBD1. The germline CDR1 and CDR2 sequences are SGHVS and FQNEAQ. The CDR3 has 14 amino acids. With 3 bases clipped from V and 8 bases from J, the junction kept 7 bases outside the gene matches. CDR3 DNA sequence: TGTGCCAGCAGCTTCGCCGGGACAGGGATCGGCTACACCTTC. Protein product: CASSFAGTGIGYTF. Drawing the rest from reference TRBV7-8 and TRBJ1-2, the complete variable domain is GAGVSQSPRYKVAKRGQDVALRCDPISGHVSLFWYQQALGQGPEFLTYFQNEAQLDKSGLPSDRFFAERPEGSVSTLKIQRTQQEDSAVYLCASSFAGTGIGYTFGSGTRLTVV.

The gene calls are TRBV29-1 and TRBJ1-5, with a tentative D call TRBD1 (6 bases). This CDR3 region has 13 residues. Germline values: CDR1 SQVTM, CDR2 ANQGSEA. V lost 6 bases to trimming and J lost 1 base, with 10 bases between them. CDR3 region: CSVQQGSNQPQHF. The CDR3 bases are TGCAGCGTCCAACAGGGAAGCAATCAGCCCCAGCATTTT.

This clone has a handful of counts. The CDR3 coding sequence is TGTGCCACCAGTGATTTGGGCAGCTACGAGCAGTACTTC. Its translation is CATSDLGSYEQYF. The V call is TRBV24-1, the J call TRBJ2-7; D is uncertain. The CDR3 extends over 13 amino acids. From germline, CDR1 is KGHDR and CDR2 SFDVKD. Trimming cost V 0 bases and J 3 bases, with 5 bases left between them.

The chain uses TRBV2 and TRBJ2-1; 8 nucleotides align to TRBD2. The CDR3 loop spans 15 amino acids. Looked up from germline, CDR1 is SNHLY and CDR2 is FYNNEI. V shed 1 base, J shed 9 bases, and the junction held 8 bases outside the gene matches. The CDR3 nucleotides read TGTGCCAGCAGTGAAGAAGGGCTAGCGGGTAGTGAGCAGTTCTTC. Residues: CASSEEGLAGSEQFF.

The chain employs TRBV5-4 and TRBJ2-3; 14 bases are shared with TRBD2. The J segment lost 3 bases and the V segment lost 2 bases, leaving 2 bases of the junction unmatched. Germline V gene data show CDR1 as SGHNT and CDR2 as YYREEE (reference sequence). The CDR3 has 16 residues. The CDR3 spells CASSLRLAGGTDTQYF. DNA for the CDR3: TGTGCCAGCAGCTTAAGACTAGCGGGAGGGACAGATACGCAGTATTTT.

The chain combines TRBV2 with TRBJ2-7; D ambiguous. The germline V gene encodes CDR1 SNHLY and CDR2 FYNNEI. V shed 3 bases and J shed 1 base, with 16 bases lying between them. The CDR3 is 16 amino acids. This CDR3 is CASSEPGGIKSYEQYF. The DNA for the CDR3 is TGTGCCAGCAGTGAGCCCGGCGGAATCAAGTCCTACGAGCAGTACTTC.